This T cell receptor (beta chain) is drawn from a study of cytomegalovirus exposure and HLA in healthy donors. 13 Jbeta primers and 60 Vbeta primers were used for the PCR. Sequencing was performed with immunoSEQ multiplex PCR; in TCRdb, only in-frame clones are kept and a portion is missing. This repertoire includes around 75,000 clones. The study's findings and limits: V- and J-gene trimming of TCR beta was linked (in a later analysis) to a missense DCLRE1C variant. The dataset shows that most TCR sequences were rare, while some public TCRs occurred in many donors. The CMV antigen specificity of a few CMV-associated chains was confirmed through in vitro analysis.

V was pared by 3 bases and J by 6 bases, with 8 bases of the junction left unmatched. The CDR3 extends over 16 amino acids. Germline CDR1 and CDR2: SGHTA and FQGNSA. With regard to this clone: The antigen remains unidentified.

It was healthy bone marrow donors who served as donors. The receptor was isolated from a man in his forties or fifties in good health and CMV-seronegative. The sequencing input was PBMCs. The chain carries TRBV7-2 and TRBJ2-2; TRBD1 agrees at 9 bases. CDR3 protein: CASSFPGTGSSGELFF. In DNA, the CDR3 is TGTGCCAGCAGCTTTCCCGGGACAGGGAGTTCCGGGGAGCTGTTTTTT. Drawing the rest from reference TRBV7-2 and TRBJ2-2, the complete variable domain is GAGVSQSPSNKVTEKGKDVELRCDPISGHTALYWYRQSLGQGLEFLIYFQGNSAPDKSGLPSDRFSAERTGGSVSTLTIQRTQQEDSAVYLCASSFPGTGSSGELFFGEGSRLTVL.